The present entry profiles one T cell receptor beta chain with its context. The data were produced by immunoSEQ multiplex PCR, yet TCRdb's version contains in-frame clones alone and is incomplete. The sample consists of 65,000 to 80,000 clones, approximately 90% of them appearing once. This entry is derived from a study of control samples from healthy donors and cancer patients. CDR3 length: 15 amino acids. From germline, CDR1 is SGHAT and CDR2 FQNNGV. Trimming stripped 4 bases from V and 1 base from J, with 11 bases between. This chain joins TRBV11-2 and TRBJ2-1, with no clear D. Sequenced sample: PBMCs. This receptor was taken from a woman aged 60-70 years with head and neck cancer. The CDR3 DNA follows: TGTGCCAGCAGCTACCAAACTGCATCCTACAATGAGCAGTTCTTC. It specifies CASSYQTASYNEQFF.